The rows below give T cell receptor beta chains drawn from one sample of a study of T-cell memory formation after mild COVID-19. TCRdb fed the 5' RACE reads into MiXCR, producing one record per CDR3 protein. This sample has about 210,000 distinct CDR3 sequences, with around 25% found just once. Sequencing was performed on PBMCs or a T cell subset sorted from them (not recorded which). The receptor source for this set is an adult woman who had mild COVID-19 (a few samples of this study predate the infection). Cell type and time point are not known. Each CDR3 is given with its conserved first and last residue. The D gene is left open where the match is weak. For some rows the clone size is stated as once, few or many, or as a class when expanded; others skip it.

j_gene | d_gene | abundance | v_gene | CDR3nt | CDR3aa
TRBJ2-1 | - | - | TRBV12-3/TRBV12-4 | TGTGCCAGCAGTTTGGGTAGCGGCAATTTGGGGATCTACAATGAGCAGTTCTTC | CASSLGSGNLGIYNEQFF
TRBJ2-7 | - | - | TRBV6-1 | TGTGCCAGCAGTGAAGGAAGGATAACACACCGTACCTACGAGCAGTACTTC | CASSEGRITHRTYEQYF
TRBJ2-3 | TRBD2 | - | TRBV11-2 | TGTGCCAGCAGCTTAGTGCTGTGGGCGGGGGTAGGGGATACGCAGTATTTT | CASSLVLWAGVGDTQYF
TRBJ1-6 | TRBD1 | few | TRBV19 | TGTGCCAGTAGTTTCACCGACAGGGGGTCGTCACCCCTCCACTTT | CASSFTDRGSSPLHF
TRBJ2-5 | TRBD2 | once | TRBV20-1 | TGCAGTGCAACAGGACTAGCGGACCAAGAGACCCAGTACTTC | CSATGLADQETQYF
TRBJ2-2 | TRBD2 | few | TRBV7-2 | TGTGCCAGCAGCTTTTTCAAGCTAGCGGGGGTCGGGGAGCTGTTTTTT | CASSFFKLAGVGELFF
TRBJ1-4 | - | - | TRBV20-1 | TGCAGTGCTAGTGGGGCAACTAATGAAAAACTGTTTTTT | CSASGATNEKLFF
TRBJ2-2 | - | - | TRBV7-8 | TGTGCCAGCAGCTTCCTCCTAAGGAACACCGGGGAGCTGTTTTTT | CASSFLLRNTGELFF
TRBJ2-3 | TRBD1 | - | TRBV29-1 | TGCAGCGTTCCCAGGACAGGAGCAGATACGCAGTATTTT | CSVPRTGADTQYF
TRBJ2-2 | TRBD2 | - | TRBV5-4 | TGTGCCAGCACCCTAGCGGGAGGGGACGACACCGGGGAGCTGTTTTTT | CASTLAGGDDTGELFF
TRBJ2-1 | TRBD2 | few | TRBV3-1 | TGTGCCAGCAGCCAAGTCGCCCGGGCTAGCGGGAACAATGAGCAGTTCTTC | CASSQVARASGNNEQFF
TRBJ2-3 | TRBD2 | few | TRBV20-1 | TGCAGTGCTAGAGGGGAACTAGCGGTTAGCACAGATACGCAGTATTTT | CSARGELAVSTDTQYF
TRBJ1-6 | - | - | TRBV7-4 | TGTGCCAGCAGCATCTCGGGGAGCTCCTATAATTCACCCCTCCACTTT | CASSISGSSYNSPLHF
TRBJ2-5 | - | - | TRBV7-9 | TGTGCCAGCAGCCCTACTGGTGTAGGAGAGACCCAGTACTTC | CASSPTGVGETQYF
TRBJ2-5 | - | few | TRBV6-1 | TGTGCCAGCAAAGCCCAAAGTGGAGGGGGGGAGACCCAGTACTTC | CASKAQSGGGETQYF
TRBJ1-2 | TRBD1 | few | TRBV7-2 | TGTGCCAGCAGCTGGGACAGGGCCGTCTATGGCTACACCTTC | CASSWDRAVYGYTF
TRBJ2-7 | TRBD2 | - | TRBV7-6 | TGTGCCAGCAGCCTAGCGGGGGGGCCGGACGAGCAGTACTTC | CASSLAGGPDEQYF
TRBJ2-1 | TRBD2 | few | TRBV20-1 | TGCAGTGCTAGGACGGGACTAGCGGGAGGCAATGAGCAGTTCTTC | CSARTGLAGGNEQFF
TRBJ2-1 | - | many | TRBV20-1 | TGCAGTGCTAGAGAAGGGGGGACTCCTTTTCGGTTCTTC | CSAREGGTPFRFF
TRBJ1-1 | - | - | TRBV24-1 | TGTGCCACCAGTGGAAAACAGGGCATGAACACTGAAGCTTTCTTT | CATSGKQGMNTEAFF